This T cell receptor beta chain appears in the sequencing data of a study of blood T cell repertoires in COVID-19. The wider study: Researchers got acute and convalescent COVID-19 samples from the United States, Italy and Spain. Sources were T cells, B-cell-depleted T cells, or PBMCs; the material itself was cDNA or gDNA.

TCRdb's table, derived via immunoSEQ multiplex PCR, lists solely in-frame clones and lacks some. The table lists about 150,000 clones, 75% to 80% of them singletons. The CDR3 is 13 amino acids. Trimming cost V 6 bases and J 4 bases, with 10 bases left between them. In its sample, this clone was seen a few times. This receptor was identified in a man older than 75 with acute or convalescent COVID-19. The sequencing sample was made of peripheral blood. The chain recombines TRBV12-3 or TRBV12-4 with TRBJ1-3; tentative D call: TRBD1 (5 bases). The DNA of the CDR3 is TGTGCCAGCAGCGCGACAGTAGGAAACACCATATATTTT. The encoded protein is CASSATVGNTIYF.